Presented here are 3 T cell receptor beta chains from one specimen sequenced in a study of identical twins. One entry per CDR3 protein results from TCRdb running MiXCR on the 5' RACE reads. The profile shows 570,000 or so distinct CDR3 sequences, approximately 10% of them singletons. This same sample was also part of a study on yellow fever vaccine responses in identical twins.

Sequenced material: PBMCs. Receptor source: a woman aged 18-30 years in good health.

This clonotype was seen a few times. The chain is built from TRBV5-1 and TRBJ2-3; D is perhaps TRBD2 (6 bases). V shed 0 bases and J shed 6 bases, with 14 bases lying between them. This CDR3 contains 15 residues. Looked up from germline, CDR1 is SGHRS and CDR2 is YFSETQ. CDR3 in amino acids: CASSLGGGLADTQYF. As DNA, the CDR3 is TGCGCCAGCAGCTTGGGGGGAGGCCTCGCGGATACGCAGTATTTT.

This clonotype has a count of ten or more. The chain employs TRBV6-2 or TRBV6-3 and TRBJ2-2, with 8 positions matching TRBD2. The J segment lost 3 bases and the V segment lost 0 bases, leaving 0 bases of the junction unmatched. CDR3 length: 15 amino acids. Germline lookup yields CDR1 MNHEY and CDR2 SVGEGT. CDR3 sequence reads: CASSYSTSDTGELFF. The DNA of the CDR3 is TGTGCCAGCAGTTACTCGACTAGCGACACCGGGGAGCTGTTTTTT.

The sample holds many counts of this clonotype. The chain uses TRBV3-1 and TRBJ2-7; the D gene is possibly TRBD2 (6 bases). Per the germline V gene, CDR1 is LGHDT and CDR2 is YNNKEL (reference sequence). The CDR3 has 14 residues. V was shortened by 8 bases and J by 5 bases, with 19 bases between the two germline ends. The CDR3 DNA reads TGTGCCAGCGGGGGGAACGGTCGTTCCAACGAGCAGTACTTC. Its translation: CASGGNGRSNEQYF.